This TCR beta chain was sequenced for a study of T-cell reconstitution after alpha-beta-depleted transplantation in children. The TCRbeta library incorporated unique molecular identifiers. TCRdb used MiXCR to reprocess the PCR reads, holding one entry per CDR3 protein. The sample consists of approximately 210,000 distinct CDR3 sequences, more than 12% of them appearing once. The table lists this clonotype with many counts. V lost 4 bases to trimming and J lost 7 bases; unmatched junction nucleotides: 4. CDR1 is DFQATT, CDR2 SNEGSKA, per germline (reference sequence). This CDR3 is built from 13 residues.

The sample was PBMCs from the stem cell graft donor, taken from the stem cell graft. This receptor was obtained from a human donor who donated a stem cell graft to a child with acute lymphoblastic leukemia. V is TRBV20-1 and J is TRBJ2-4; TRBD2 matches at 10 bases. As DNA, the CDR3 is TGCAGTGCTACCCGGACTAGCGGTAACATTCAGTACTTC. Translated: CSATRTSGNIQYF.